The text below deals with one T cell receptor beta chain. These data belong to a study of blood T cell repertoires in COVID-19. Study context: Samples of COVID-19 (acute and convalescent) were obtained from the United States, Italy and Spain. In each case, the material was cDNA or gDNA derived from T cells, B-cell-depleted T cells, or PBMCs.

The CDR3 consists of 17 residues. With 6 bases clipped from V and 1 base from J, the junction kept 7 bases outside the gene matches. Germline CDR1 is SSHAT and CDR2 is FNYEAQ (reference sequence). As originally analysed: Counts of nucleated cells, estimated from reference gene primer amplification, were obtained. Profiled with immunoSEQ multiplex PCR; TCRdb holds only in-frame clones, not every one. V and J calls and clone size are copied from that table; D and trimming were computed from the DNA. The data show fewer than 500,000 clones, 70% to 90% seen once. The chain uses TRBV7-7 and TRBJ2-2; 11 bases agree with TRBD2. The receptor was isolated from a man aged 18 to 29 with COVID-19, enrolled during active disease. Sequencing was done on a sample of peripheral blood. In DNA form, the CDR3 reads TGTGCCAGCAGTCCAAGACTAGCGGGATTGAACACCGGGGAGCTGTTTTTT. Amino acid sequence: CASSPRLAGLNTGELFF.